This T cell receptor beta chain was observed in a study of T-cell reconstitution after alpha-beta-depleted transplantation in children (dated by TCRdb to about 2016). The study in broad terms: Using TCR repertoire profiling, the study quantitatively followed how T-cell immune reconstitution unfolded in children after TCRalphabeta/CD19-depleted allogeneic hematopoietic cell transplantation.

Per the publication, the treatment or condition label means: allogeneic hematopoietic cell transplantation with graft depleted of TCRalphabeta T cells and CD19 B cells. TCRalphabeta/CD19-depleted allogeneic hematopoietic cell grafts were given to the transplant recipients, all of whom were children. The library was generated by PCR. TCRdb lists the instrument as Illumina HiSeq 2500. Molecular barcoding was employed in the preparation of TCR libraries, with unique molecular identifiers being used to normalize TCRbeta repertoire quantification. TCRdb itself trimmed the public reads at Q25 with fastp, ran MiXCR and retained productive beta chains. Under each unique CDR3 protein, matching rows form one entry showing the most common genes and DNA. Within this sample are approximately 80,000 distinct CDR3 sequences, with 12% to 15% of them counted one time only. The ten largest clones represent 27% of the sample.

On this clonotype: This clone's antigen is unknown. No much larger clonotype is one base removed from it; base qualities were not supplied.

Paper-wide results and their limitations: The apparently early recovery of alphabetaT-cell counts about two months after transplant reportedly depended on only several hundred rapidly expanded clones that came from non-depleted graft cells. Hyperexpanded clone frequencies declined over subsequent months; after one year, T-cell counts and TCRbeta diversity were mostly attributed to newly produced T cells. In some patients, high TCRbeta diversity at day 60 was attributed to recipient T cells and intrathymic progenitors that had survived conditioning.

The germline V gene specifies MGHRA as CDR1 and YSYEKL as CDR2. From the cysteine through the phenylalanine, the CDR3 covers 19 amino acids. Only CDR3 DNA is held: 57 bases, read in frame from base 1. A distance of 28 bases separates the germline ends of V and J, which lose 5 bases and 5 bases respectively. This material consisted of PBMCs, mostly from graft donor cells, taken 180 days after TCRalphabeta/CD19-depleted stem cell transplant. The chain links TRBV4-1 with TRBJ2-1, with the D segment identity uncertain. The source is a male patient between 2 and 10 years old who had a stem cell transplant for acute lymphoblastic leukemia, so the T cells may come from the graft donor. The bases are TGCGCCAGCAGCGACCCTATAAAAACGCGCAGGCAAGGACACAATGAGCAGTTCTTC. Its translation is CASSDPIKTRRQGHNEQFF.